This TCR beta chain was profiled in a study of lymphopenia after photon versus proton radiotherapy. Findings and limits, study-wide: In patients who died, overall survival fell as post-nadir TCR diversity dropped more.

The germline CDR1 and CDR2 sequences are MDHEN and SYDVKM. The CDR3 extends over 14 amino acids. Deletions cut 6 bases from V and 5 bases from J, with 14 bases between. A remark on this clone: What it binds is not known.

The table came from immunoSEQ multiplex PCR; TCRdb's copy has only in-frame clones and leaves some out. The sample contains 7,500 to 9,500 clones, about 88% of which appear only once. Here the sequenced sample was peripheral blood, taken from a patient treated with photon-based radiotherapy. The chain employs TRBV28 and TRBJ2-1; no firm D call. The clonotype was recovered from a woman aged 70-85 years with pancreatic cancer. CDR3 bases: TGTGCCAGCAGCTGGGGAATAACTGACAATGAGCAGTTCTTC. Protein product: CASSWGITDNEQFF.